A single sample is the source of the 20 T cell receptor beta chains below, sequenced in a study of Graves' ophthalmopathy and Graves' hyperthyroidism. Using RNA transcripts, the TCR beta CDR3 regions were amplified. Amplification began with first-round RT-PCR using HTBI primers, then second-round multiplex PCR was performed. TCRdb re-called the multiplex PCR reads with MiXCR, one entry per CDR3 protein. The sample consists of some 1.1 million distinct CDR3 sequences, less than 45% of them appearing once. Sequences were obtained from peripheral blood or thyroid tissue (not recorded which). The receptor source for this set is an adult man with Graves' hyperthyroidism.

This clonotype was seen a few times. The rearrangement uses TRBV28 and TRBJ1-5; D is unresolved. CDR3 size: 14 residues. Germline values: CDR1 MDHEN, CDR2 SYDVKM. V lost 8 bases to trimming and J lost 3 bases, with 14 bases between them. For the CDR3, the DNA is TGTGCCAGCGAATCTTACCGATCCAATCAGCCCCAGCATTTT. Protein: CASESYRSNQPQHF.

V and J are TRBV29-1 and TRBJ2-6; 8 positions agree with TRBD1. In germline, CDR1 is SQVTM, CDR2 ANQGSEA. This CDR3 is 15 amino acids long. V was clipped by 2 bases and J by 4 bases; unmatched bases: 4. In DNA form, the CDR3 reads TGCAGCGTTGAAACAGGGGGTCCCGGGGCCAACGTCCTGACTTTC. Amino acids: CSVETGGPGANVLTF.

This clonotype was counted at least ten times. CDR3 in amino acids: CASSVGGGRGGSYEQYF. The CDR3, as DNA: TGTGCCAGCAGCGTAGGAGGAGGCAGGGGGGGCTCCTACGAGCAGTACTTC. V usage is TRBV9 and J usage is TRBJ2-7, with D possibly being TRBD1 or TRBD2 (7 bases each). The germline CDR1 and CDR2 sequences are SGDLS and YYNGEE. The CDR3 totals 17 residues. Trimming took 0 bases from V and 0 from J, leaving 16 bases between them.

The chain uses TRBV12-3 or TRBV12-4 and TRBJ2-7; D is possibly TRBD2 (5 bases). This CDR3 has 13 amino acids. V was clipped by 1 base and J by 7 bases, with 11 bases between them. CDR3 nucleotides: TGTGCCAGCAGTTTAGGTTCCCCGGGGGAGCAGTACTTC. This codes for CASSLGSPGEQYF.

On this clonotype: This may come from a read error, since a much larger clone is one base off. V is TRBV2 and J is TRBJ2-7; either TRBD1 or TRBD2 may fit D (5 bases each). The V and J ends lost 6 bases and 9 bases respectively, with 18 bases between them. The CDR3 consists of 13 residues. Germline V gene sequence: CDR1 SNHLY, CDR2 FYNNEI. The CDR3 DNA reads TGTGCCAGCAGCTTAGAACAGGCGGGTGGGCAGTACTTC. It yields the protein CASSLEQAGGQYF.

In this sample, this clonotype turned up many times. The chain carries TRBV29-1 and TRBJ2-7, with 9 bases identical to TRBD1. The CDR3 length is 13 residues. The germline V gene encodes CDR1 SQVTM and CDR2 ANQGSEA. V lost 6 bases and J lost 2; bases outside the gene matches: 5. The CDR3 DNA reads as TGCAGCGTCACGGGGACAGGGACCTACGAGCAGTACTTC. Amino acids: CSVTGTGTYEQYF.

The J gene is TRBJ1-2, the V gene TRBV10-3; no firm D call. CDR1 and CDR2 from the germline V gene are ENHRY and SYGVKD. Between the trimmed V and J ends, which lost 4 bases and 5 bases, there was a span of 11 bases. The CDR3 spans 13 residues. The CDR3 reads CAISGSGSYGYTF. For the CDR3, the DNA is TGTGCCATCAGTGGCAGCGGGAGTTATGGCTACACCTTC.

V usage is TRBV28 and J usage is TRBJ2-7, with 8 bases lining up with TRBD1. Trimming at V came to 11 bases and at J to 5 bases, leaving 8 bases not matched to a gene. CDR1 and CDR2 (germline): MDHEN, SYDVKM. This CDR3 spans 12 amino acids. The CDR3 region has the DNA TGTGCCGCGACAGGGGATCGGCACGAGCAGTACTTC. It is translated as CAATGDRHEQYF.

This clonotype was seen repeatedly, ten times or more. V usage is TRBV6-5 and J usage is TRBJ1-6; D perhaps matches TRBD1 (6 bases). The V gene lost 7 bases and the J gene lost 5 bases, with 12 bases spanning the gap. CDR3 length: 14 residues. CDR1 is MNHEY and CDR2 is SVGAGI in the germline V gene. The CDR3 region has the DNA TGTGCCAGCACCGGCGGGGGCAATAATTCACCCCTCCACTTT. It translates to CASTGGGNNSPLHF.

This clonotype was detected ten times or more. The rearrangement links TRBV19 to TRBJ1-3; D is undetermined. Trimming removed 6 bases from V and 0 bases from J, with 12 bases in between. The CDR3 is made up of 15 amino acids. In germline, CDR1 is LNHDA, CDR2 SQIVND (reference sequence). CDR3 amino acids: CASSVDLSSGNTIYF. In DNA form, the CDR3 reads TGTGCCAGTAGCGTCGACCTGAGCTCTGGAAACACCATATATTTT.

CDR3 sequence reads: CSFGQNYGYTF. As DNA, the CDR3 is TGCAGTTTCGGGCAGAACTATGGCTACACCTTC. The chain carries TRBV29-1 and TRBJ1-2; D call uncertain. In germline, CDR1 is SQVTM, CDR2 ANQGSEA. This CDR3 contains 11 residues. Full variable domain (outside the CDR3, taken from reference TRBV29-1 and TRBJ1-2): SAVISQKPSRDICQRGTSLTIQCQVDSQVTMMFWYRQQPGQSLTLIATANQGSEATYESGFVIDKFPISRPNLTFSTLTVSNMSPEDSSIYLCSFGQNYGYTFGSGTRLTVV.

This clonotype was counted a single time. This chain connects TRBV10-3 to TRBJ1-6, with a tentative D call TRBD1 (6 bases). The V gene's germline CDR1 is ENHRY and CDR2 SYGVKD. V lost 5 bases and J lost 9, with 8 bases in between. CDR3 length equals 12 residues. Here the CDR3 DNA reads TGTGCCATCAGTCGGACAGTTTCACCCCTCCACTTT. It yields the protein CAISRTVSPLHF.

This clonotype came up a few times. The chain has TRBV5-5 and TRBJ2-2; 11 positions match TRBD2. V gave up 2 bases and J gave up 0 bases; unmatched junction bases: 6. CDR3 length equals 18 residues. Germline V gene sequence: CDR1 SGHKS, CDR2 YYEKEE (reference sequence). CDR3 DNA sequence: TGTGCCAGCAGCTTTTCACTAGCGGGGGCGACGAACACCGGGGAGCTGTTTTTT. As protein: CASSFSLAGATNTGELFF.

The chain combines TRBV4-2 with TRBJ2-7; no definite D call. The germline V gene encodes CDR1 LGHNA and CDR2 YNFKEQ. The CDR3 extends over 14 amino acids. Between the trimmed V and J ends, which lost 1 base and 6 bases, there was a span of 13 bases. CDR3 DNA sequence: TGTGCCAGCAGCCAAGCTGGCGTCCGTTTCGAGCAGTACTTC. It is translated as CASSQAGVRFEQYF.

The rearrangement uses TRBV7-2 and TRBJ2-7, with D maybe TRBD2 (7 bases). Germline V gene sequence: CDR1 SGHTA, CDR2 FQGNSA. V dropped 5 bases and J dropped 5 bases, with 22 bases sitting between them. The CDR3 has 16 amino acids. CDR3 sequence (DNA): TGTGCCAGCAGCACAACGGGGGGCGTCAACTACCACGAGCAGTACTTC. This sequence encodes CASSTTGGVNYHEQYF.

There are many counts of this clonotype. The chain employs TRBV4-1 and TRBJ1-6; no firm D call. The CDR3 spans 14 residues. The V end was cut by 4 bases, the J end by 7 bases, with 11 bases between. Germline V gene lookup returns CDR1 MGHRA and CDR2 YSYEKL. CDR3 nucleotides: TGCGCCAGCAGCCTGGGCAGCCCGAATTCACCCCTCCACTTT. Its translation: CASSLGSPNSPLHF.

This clonotype was recorded at least ten times. This CDR3 is CASSMGTGGSEKLFF. The DNA of the CDR3 is TGTGCCAGCAGCATGGGGACAGGGGGCAGTGAAAAACTGTTTTTT. This rearrangement joins TRBV7-8 to TRBJ1-4, with TRBD1 identical over 12 bases. CDR1 is SGHVS, CDR2 FQNEAQ, per germline. The CDR3 runs 15 residues. V lost 5 bases and J lost 7; bases outside the gene matches: 5.

There are many counts of this clonotype. The CDR3 sequence is CSARDVQGMGEKLFF. The DNA of the CDR3 is TGCAGTGCTAGAGATGTGCAGGGGATGGGGGAAAAACTGTTTTTT. The chain has TRBV20-1 and TRBJ1-4; maybe TRBD1 (6 bases). Trimming removed 0 bases from V and 8 bases from J, with 16 bases in between. Per germline, CDR1 DFQATT and CDR2 SNEGSKA (reference sequence). The CDR3 covers 15 residues.

A few counts support this clonotype. This CDR3 is CATSDPTGTGGPEAFF. The CDR3 DNA reads as TGTGCCACCAGTGATCCCACCGGGACGGGGGGCCCTGAAGCTTTCTTT. The chain uses TRBV24-1 and TRBJ1-1, with a tentative D call TRBD1 (6 bases). Germline CDR1 and CDR2: KGHDR and SFDVKD. Trimming took off 3 bases at V and 6 bases at J, with 19 bases between the two ends. This CDR3 region has 16 residues.

This sequence joins TRBV7-2 and TRBJ1-3; D not certain. Trimming took off 6 bases at V and 0 bases at J, with 12 bases between the two ends. The CDR3 consists of 15 residues. Germline V gene lookup returns CDR1 SGHTA and CDR2 FQGNSA. CDR3 DNA: TGTGCCAGCAGATGGGGAACGAGCTCTGGAAACACCATATATTTT. Translation gives CASRWGTSSGNTIYF.